Included here is one T cell receptor (beta chain) sequence, with context. The data were taken from a study of shared clonotypes between healthy human individuals. Positive CCR7 selection of CD45RO-negative cells yielded the naive CD8 cells, and terminally differentiated effector memory CD45RA+ cells were excluded. Germline V lookup: CDR1 SEHNR, CDR2 FQNEAQ (reference sequence). This CDR3 is 16 amino acids long. V shed 0 bases and J 3 bases; nucleotides not matched to a gene: 6. Some clones are missing from TCRdb's copy, which holds only in-frame ones; the method was immunoSEQ multiplex PCR. The data hold just over 2,000,000 clones, with less than 95% observed a single time.

What was sequenced was naive CD8+ T cells sorted from blood. The clonotype comes from a man younger than 35 in good health. V is TRBV7-9 and J is TRBJ1-1, with 8 positions matching TRBD1. CDR3 in amino acids: CASSLAQTGGDTEAFF. For the CDR3, the DNA is TGTGCCAGCAGCTTAGCGCAAACAGGGGGGGACACTGAAGCTTTCTTT.